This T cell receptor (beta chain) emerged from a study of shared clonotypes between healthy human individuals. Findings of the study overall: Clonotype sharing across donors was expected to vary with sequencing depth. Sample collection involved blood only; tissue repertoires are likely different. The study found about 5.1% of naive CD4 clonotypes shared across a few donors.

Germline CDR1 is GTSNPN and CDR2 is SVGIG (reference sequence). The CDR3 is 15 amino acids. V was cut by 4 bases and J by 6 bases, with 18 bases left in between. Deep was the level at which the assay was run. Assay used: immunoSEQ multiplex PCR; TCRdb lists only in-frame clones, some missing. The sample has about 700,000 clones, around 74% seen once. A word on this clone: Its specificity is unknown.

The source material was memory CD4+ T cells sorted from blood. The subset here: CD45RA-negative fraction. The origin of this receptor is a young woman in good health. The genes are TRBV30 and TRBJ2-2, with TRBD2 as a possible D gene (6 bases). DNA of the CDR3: TGTGCCTGGATGGAGGAGGGCCGGGACGCCGGGGAGCTGTTTTTT. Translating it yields CAWMEEGRDAGELFF.